These T cell receptor beta chains were read from a single sample in a study of beta chain features in type 1 diabetes. Profiled with immunoSEQ multiplex PCR; TCRdb holds only in-frame clones, not every one. The table shows under 400,000 clones, with 14% occurring only once. Material: central memory CD4+ T cells from blood. These receptors came from a man aged 25 to 40 in good health. Both conserved end residues are part of each CDR3. A D gene is named only where the DNA matches it firmly. Clone size is given for some rows only: seen once, a few or many times, or a class if the clone is expanded.

V gene	D gene	clone size	J gene	CDR3 protein	CDR3 DNA
TRBV6-1	NA	few	TRBJ2-5	CASRRLETQYF	TGTGCCAGCAGAAGACTGGAGACCCAGTACTTC
TRBV9	TRBD2	few	TRBJ2-5	CASSVGNSGGQETQYF	TGTGCCAGCAGCGTAGGGAATAGCGGGGGTCAAGAGACCCAGTACTTC
TRBV5-5	TRBD1	few	TRBJ2-5	CASSPGTGTRGETQYF	TGTGCCAGCAGCCCAGGGACAGGGACGAGAGGGGAGACCCAGTACTTC
TRBV2	NA	many	TRBJ2-3	CASSESGPTDTQYF	TGTGCCAGCAGTGAGTCAGGGCCGACAGATACGCAGTATTTT
TRBV9	NA	NA	TRBJ2-5	CASSDGHYQETQYF	TGTGCCAGCAGCGATGGACATTACCAAGAGACCCAGTACTTC
TRBV11-2	NA	many	TRBJ1-1	CASSFGNEAFF	TGTGCCAGCAGCTTCGGGAATGAAGCTTTCTTT
TRBV5-1	NA	NA	TRBJ1-2	CASSLGGRTLYGYTF	TGTGCCAGCAGCTTGGGTGGCAGGACCCTCTATGGCTACACCTTC
TRBV7-2	NA	many	TRBJ2-1	CASSLEVGRSFF	TGTGCCAGCAGCTTAGAGGTAGGCCGCTCGTTCTTC
TRBV7-3	TRBD1	NA	TRBJ2-3	CASSSRDRGDTDTQYF	TGTGCCAGCAGCTCCCGGGACAGGGGTGACACAGATACGCAGTATTTT
TRBV4-3	NA	NA	TRBJ2-5	CASSQVALTGTQYF	TGCGCCAGCAGCCAAGTCGCCCTAACAGGGACCCAGTACTTC
TRBV7-3	NA	once	TRBJ2-1	CTSSSSGLNDEQFF	TGTACCAGCAGCTCGTCGGGGCTCAATGATGAGCAGTTCTTC
TRBV5-1	NA	few	TRBJ2-5	CASSRAGTQYF	TGCGCCAGCAGCCGGGCAGGGACCCAGTACTTC
TRBV6-6	TRBD2	NA	TRBJ2-3	CASTLAGGGDTQYF	TGTGCCAGCACCCTAGCGGGGGGCGGAGATACGCAGTATTTT
TRBV5-5	NA	few	TRBJ1-1	CASSFVGTWNTEAFF	TGTGCCAGCAGCTTTGTTGGGACTTGGAACACTGAAGCTTTCTTT
TRBV5-6	NA	many	TRBJ1-2	CASSPVGIGRGYTF	TGTGCCAGCAGCCCAGTAGGAATAGGAAGGGGCTACACCTTC
TRBV7-9	NA	NA	TRBJ2-5	CASSLAGRETQYF	TGTGCCAGCAGCTTAGCCGGGAGAGAGACCCAGTACTTC
TRBV18	TRBD1	NA	TRBJ1-2	CASSPGTGNNYGYTF	TGTGCCAGCTCACCCGGGACAGGGAATAACTATGGCTACACCTTC
TRBV7-9	NA	NA	TRBJ2-4	CASSLASGLRIQYF	TGTGCCAGCAGCTTAGCGAGTGGGTTGCGGATTCAGTACTTC
TRBV18	NA	few	TRBJ2-1	CASSPSQSSYNEQFF	TGTGCCAGCTCACCGAGCCAGAGCTCCTACAATGAGCAGTTCTTC
TRBV6-1	NA	few	TRBJ1-1	CASSSHSSMNTEAFF	TGTGCCAGCAGTTCGCACAGCTCAATGAACACTGAAGCTTTCTTT
TRBV9	NA	NA	TRBJ2-4	CASSFIKNIQYF	TGTGCCAGCAGCTTTATCAAAAACATTCAGTACTTC
TRBV10-3	TRBD1	many	TRBJ1-1	CAISESGTGGNTEAFF	TGTGCCATCAGTGAGTCCGGGACAGGGGGGAACACTGAAGCTTTCTTT
TRBV6-1	NA	NA	TRBJ1-2	CASKIEGFHGYTF	TGTGCCAGCAAAATCGAGGGTTTTCATGGCTACACCTTC
TRBV5-4	TRBD1	NA	TRBJ2-5	CASSLGTARETQYF	TGTGCCAGCAGTTTGGGGACAGCCCGGGAGACCCAGTACTTC
TRBV2	NA	many	TRBJ2-2	CASREGYNQNTGELFF	TGTGCCAGCAGGGAAGGGTATAATCAGAACACCGGGGAGCTGTTTTTT
TRBV7-2	NA	NA	TRBJ1-4	CASSLVGTAGEKLFF	TGTGCCAGCAGCTTAGTCGGGACCGCCGGGGAAAAACTGTTTTTT
TRBV2	NA	few	TRBJ1-5	CASSEISENQPQHF	TGTGCCAGCAGTGAGATTTCAGAGAATCAGCCCCAGCATTTT
TRBV29-1	NA	many	TRBJ2-5	CSVDRGGETQYF	TGCAGCGTTGACAGGGGCGGAGAGACCCAGTACTTC
TRBV7-3	NA	few	TRBJ2-3	CASSSSRGTQYF	NA
TRBV30	NA	few	TRBJ1-1	CAWSRSTEAFF	TGTGCCTGGTCCAGGTCCACTGAAGCTTTCTTT
TRBV13	NA	few	TRBJ2-5	CASSLRTAPVETQYF	TGTGCCAGCAGCCTCCGGACAGCGCCTGTTGAGACCCAGTACTTC
TRBV7-9	TRBD2	few	TRBJ2-3	CASSPGLAGAADTQYF	TGTGCCAGCAGCCCAGGACTAGCGGGTGCGGCAGATACGCAGTATTTT
TRBV14	NA	many	TRBJ2-1	CASSQSRSGEQFF	TGTGCCAGCAGCCAAAGTCGAAGCGGGGAGCAGTTCTTC